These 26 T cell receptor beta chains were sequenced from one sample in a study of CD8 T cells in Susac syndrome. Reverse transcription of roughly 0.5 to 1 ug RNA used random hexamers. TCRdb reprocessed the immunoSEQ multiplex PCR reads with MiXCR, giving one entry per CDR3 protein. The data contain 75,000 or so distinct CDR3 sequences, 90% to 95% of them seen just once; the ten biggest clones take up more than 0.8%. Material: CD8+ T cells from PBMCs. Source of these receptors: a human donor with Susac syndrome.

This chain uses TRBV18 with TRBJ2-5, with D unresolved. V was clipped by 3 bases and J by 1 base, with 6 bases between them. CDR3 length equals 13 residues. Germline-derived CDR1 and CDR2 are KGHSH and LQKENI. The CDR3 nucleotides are TGTGCCAGCTCACCCGGCAGCCAAGAGACCCAGTACTTC. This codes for CASSPGSQETQYF.

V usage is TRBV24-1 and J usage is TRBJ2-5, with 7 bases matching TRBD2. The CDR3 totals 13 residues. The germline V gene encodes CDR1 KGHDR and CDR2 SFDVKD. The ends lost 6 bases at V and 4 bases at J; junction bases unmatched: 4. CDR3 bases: TGTGCCACCAGTCAAGGGAGGGGAGAGACCCAGTACTTC. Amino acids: CATSQGRGETQYF.

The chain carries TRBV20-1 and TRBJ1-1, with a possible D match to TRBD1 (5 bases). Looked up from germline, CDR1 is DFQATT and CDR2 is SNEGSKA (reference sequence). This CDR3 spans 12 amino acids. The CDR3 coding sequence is TGCAGAGCCCTGGGGCAGGACACTGAAGCTTTCTTT. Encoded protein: CRALGQDTEAFF.

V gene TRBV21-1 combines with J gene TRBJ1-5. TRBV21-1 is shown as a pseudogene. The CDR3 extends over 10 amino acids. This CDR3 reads CARDNQPQHF. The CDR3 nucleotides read TGTGCTAGGGACAATCAGCCCCAGCATTTT.

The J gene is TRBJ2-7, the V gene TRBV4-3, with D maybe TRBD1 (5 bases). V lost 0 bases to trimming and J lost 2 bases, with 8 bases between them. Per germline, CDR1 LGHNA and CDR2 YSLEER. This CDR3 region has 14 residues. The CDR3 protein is CASSQDLGAYEQYF. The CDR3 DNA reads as TGCGCCAGCAGCCAAGATCTAGGGGCCTACGAGCAGTACTTC.

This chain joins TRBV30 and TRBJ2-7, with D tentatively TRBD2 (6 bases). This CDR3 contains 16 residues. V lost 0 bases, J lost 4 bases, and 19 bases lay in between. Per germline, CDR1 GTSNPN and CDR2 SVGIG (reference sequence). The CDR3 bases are TGTGCCTGGAGTGTAGGGGCAGGGACTCGGGGATACGAGCAGTACTTC. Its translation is CAWSVGAGTRGYEQYF.

The chain's CDR3 is CASSGRTNYGYTF. CDR3 nucleotides: TGTGCCAGCAGTGGTCGGACTAACTATGGCTACACCTTC. The V call is TRBV6-1, the J call TRBJ1-2; D ambiguous. This CDR3 has 13 amino acids. V lost 4 bases to trimming and J lost 0 bases, with 6 bases between them. Germline CDR1 MNHNS, CDR2 SASEGT.

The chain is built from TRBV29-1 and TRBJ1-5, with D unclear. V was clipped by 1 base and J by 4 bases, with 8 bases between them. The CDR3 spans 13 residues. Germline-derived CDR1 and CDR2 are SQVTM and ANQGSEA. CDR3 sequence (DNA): TGCAGCGTTGAAGCTGGGTATAATCAGCCCCAGCATTTT. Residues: CSVEAGYNQPQHF. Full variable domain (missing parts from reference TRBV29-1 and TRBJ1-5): SAVISQKPSRDICQRGTSLTIQCQVDSQVTMMFWYRQQPGQSLTLIATANQGSEATYESGFVIDKFPISRPNLTFSTLTVSNMSPEDSSIYLCSVEAGYNQPQHFGDGTRLSIL.

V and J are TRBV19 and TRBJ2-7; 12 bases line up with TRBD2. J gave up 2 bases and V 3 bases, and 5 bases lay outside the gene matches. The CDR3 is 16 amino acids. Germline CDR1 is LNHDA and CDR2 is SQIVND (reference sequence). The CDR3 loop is CASSIGLAGPPYEQYF. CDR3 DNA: TGTGCCAGTAGTATTGGACTAGCGGGACCTCCCTACGAGCAGTACTTC.

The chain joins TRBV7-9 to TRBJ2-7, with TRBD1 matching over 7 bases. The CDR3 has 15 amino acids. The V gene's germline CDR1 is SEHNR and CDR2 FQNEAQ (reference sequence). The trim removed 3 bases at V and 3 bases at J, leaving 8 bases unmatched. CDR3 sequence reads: CASSLRTGELYEQYF. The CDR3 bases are TGTGCCAGCAGCTTGCGGACAGGCGAGCTCTACGAGCAGTACTTC.

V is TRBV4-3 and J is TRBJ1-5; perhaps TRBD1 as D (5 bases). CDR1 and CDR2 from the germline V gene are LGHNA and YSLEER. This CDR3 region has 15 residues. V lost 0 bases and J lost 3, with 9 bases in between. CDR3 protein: CASSQDDSLNQPQHF. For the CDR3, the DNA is TGCGCCAGCAGCCAAGACGACAGCCTCAATCAGCCCCAGCATTTT.

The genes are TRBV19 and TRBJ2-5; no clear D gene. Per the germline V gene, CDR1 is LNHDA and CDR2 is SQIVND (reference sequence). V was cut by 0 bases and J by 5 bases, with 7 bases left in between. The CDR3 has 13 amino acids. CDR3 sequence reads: CASSIDLEETQYF. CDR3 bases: TGTGCCAGTAGTATAGATCTTGAGGAGACCCAGTACTTC. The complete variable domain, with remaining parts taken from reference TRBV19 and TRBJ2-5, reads DGGITQSPKYLFRKEGQNVTLSCEQNLNHDAMYWYRQDPGQGLRLIYYSQIVNDFQKGDIAEGYSVSREKKESFPLTVTSAQKNPTAFYLCASSIDLEETQYFGPGTRLLVL.

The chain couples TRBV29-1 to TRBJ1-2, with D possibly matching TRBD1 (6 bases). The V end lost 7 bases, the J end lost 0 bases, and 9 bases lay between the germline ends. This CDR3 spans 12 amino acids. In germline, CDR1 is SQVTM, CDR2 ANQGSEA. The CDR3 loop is CSGWTANYGYTF. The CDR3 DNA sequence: TGCAGCGGCTGGACAGCTAACTATGGCTACACCTTC. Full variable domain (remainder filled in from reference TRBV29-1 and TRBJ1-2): SAVISQKPSRDICQRGTSLTIQCQVDSQVTMMFWYRQQPGQSLTLIATANQGSEATYESGFVIDKFPISRPNLTFSTLTVSNMSPEDSSIYLCSGWTANYGYTFGSGTRLTVV.

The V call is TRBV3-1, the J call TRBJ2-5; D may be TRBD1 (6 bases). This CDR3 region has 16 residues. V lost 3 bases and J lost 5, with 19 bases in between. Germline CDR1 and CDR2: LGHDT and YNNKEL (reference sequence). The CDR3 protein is CASSQRTAPRGETQYF. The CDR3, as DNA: TGTGCCAGCAGCCAGAGGACAGCCCCCAGGGGTGAGACCCAGTACTTC.

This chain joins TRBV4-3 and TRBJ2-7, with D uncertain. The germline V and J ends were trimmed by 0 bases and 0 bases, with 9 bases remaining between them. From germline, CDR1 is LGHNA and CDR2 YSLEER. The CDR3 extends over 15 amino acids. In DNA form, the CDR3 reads TGCGCCAGCAGCCAAGATACATCGGCCTCCTACGAGCAGTACTTC. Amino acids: CASSQDTSASYEQYF.

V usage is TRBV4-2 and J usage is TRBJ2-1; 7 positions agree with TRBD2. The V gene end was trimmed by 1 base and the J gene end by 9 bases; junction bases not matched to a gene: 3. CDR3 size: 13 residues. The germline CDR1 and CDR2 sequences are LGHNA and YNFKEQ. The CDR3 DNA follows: TGTGCCAGCAGCCAAGCGGGAGGAACTGAGCAGTTCTTC. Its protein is CASSQAGGTEQFF.

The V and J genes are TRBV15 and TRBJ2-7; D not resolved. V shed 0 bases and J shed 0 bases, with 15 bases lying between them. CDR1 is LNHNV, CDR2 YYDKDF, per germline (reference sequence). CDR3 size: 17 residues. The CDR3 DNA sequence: TGTGCCACCAGCAGAGATACCGTCTTGGGAAGCTCCTACGAGCAGTACTTC. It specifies CATSRDTVLGSSYEQYF.

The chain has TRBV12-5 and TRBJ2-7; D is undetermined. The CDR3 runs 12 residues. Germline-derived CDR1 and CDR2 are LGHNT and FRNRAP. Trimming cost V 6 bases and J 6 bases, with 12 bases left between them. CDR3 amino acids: CASGDLPGEQYF. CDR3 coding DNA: TGTGCTAGTGGGGACCTACCTGGCGAGCAGTACTTC.

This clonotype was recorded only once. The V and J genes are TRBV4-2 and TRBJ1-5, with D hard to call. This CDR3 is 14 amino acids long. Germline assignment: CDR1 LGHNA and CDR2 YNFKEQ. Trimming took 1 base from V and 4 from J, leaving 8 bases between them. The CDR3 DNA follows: TGTGCCAGCAGCCAAGTTTTAGGGAATCAGCCCCAGCATTTT. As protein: CASSQVLGNQPQHF.

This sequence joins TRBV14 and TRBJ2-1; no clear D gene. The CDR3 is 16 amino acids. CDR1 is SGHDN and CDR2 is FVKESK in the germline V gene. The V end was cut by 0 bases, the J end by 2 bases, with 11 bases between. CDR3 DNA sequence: TGTGCCAGCAGCCAAGATTTGGGTCGGGCCTACAATGAGCAGTTCTTC. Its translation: CASSQDLGRAYNEQFF.

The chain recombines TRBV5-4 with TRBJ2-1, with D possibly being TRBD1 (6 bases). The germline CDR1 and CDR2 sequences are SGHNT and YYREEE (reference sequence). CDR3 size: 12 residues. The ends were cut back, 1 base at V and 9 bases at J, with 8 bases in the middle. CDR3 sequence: CASSLQGSEQFF. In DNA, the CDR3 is TGTGCCAGCAGCTTGCAGGGGAGTGAGCAGTTCTTC.

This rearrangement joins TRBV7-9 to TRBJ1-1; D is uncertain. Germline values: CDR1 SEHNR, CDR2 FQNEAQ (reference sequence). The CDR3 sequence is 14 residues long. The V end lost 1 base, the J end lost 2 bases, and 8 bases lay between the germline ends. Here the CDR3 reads CASSLVFENTEAFF. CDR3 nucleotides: TGTGCCAGCAGCTTAGTCTTCGAAAACACTGAAGCTTTCTTT. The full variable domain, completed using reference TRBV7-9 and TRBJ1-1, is DTGVSQNPRHKITKRGQNVTFRCDPISEHNRLYWYRQTLGQGPEFLTYFQNEAQLEKSRLLSDRFSAERPKGSFSTLEIQRTEQGDSAMYLCASSLVFENTEAFFGQGTRLTVV.

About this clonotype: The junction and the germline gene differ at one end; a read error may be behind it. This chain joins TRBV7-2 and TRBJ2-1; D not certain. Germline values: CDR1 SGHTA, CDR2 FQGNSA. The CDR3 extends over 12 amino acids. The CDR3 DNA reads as TGTGCCAGCAGATTAGATCACAATGAGCAGTTCTTC. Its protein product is CASRLDHNEQFF.

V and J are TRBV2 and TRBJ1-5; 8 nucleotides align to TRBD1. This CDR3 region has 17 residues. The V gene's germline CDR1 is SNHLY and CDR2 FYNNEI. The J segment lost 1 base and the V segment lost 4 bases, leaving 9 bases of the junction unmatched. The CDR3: CASSGDWTGMSNQPQHF. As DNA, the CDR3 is TGTGCCAGCAGTGGAGACTGGACAGGGATGAGCAATCAGCCCCAGCATTTT.

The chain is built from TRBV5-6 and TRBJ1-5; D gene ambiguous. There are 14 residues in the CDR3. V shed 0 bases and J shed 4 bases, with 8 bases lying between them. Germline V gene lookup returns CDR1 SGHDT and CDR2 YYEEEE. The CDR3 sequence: CASSLGGGNQPQHF. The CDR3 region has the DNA TGTGCCAGCAGCTTGGGAGGAGGAAATCAGCCCCAGCATTTT. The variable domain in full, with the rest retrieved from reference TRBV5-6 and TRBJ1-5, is DAGVTQSPTHLIKTRGQQVTLRCSPKSGHDTVSWYQQALGQGPQFIFQYYEEEERQRGNFPDRFSGHQFPNYSSELNVNALLLGDSALYLCASSLGGGNQPQHFGDGTRLSIL.

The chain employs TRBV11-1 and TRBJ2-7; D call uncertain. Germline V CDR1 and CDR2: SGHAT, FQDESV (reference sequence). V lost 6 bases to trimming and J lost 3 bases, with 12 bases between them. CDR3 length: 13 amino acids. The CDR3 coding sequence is TGTGCCAGCAGTTCTGGGCGGTTCTACGAGCAGTACTTC. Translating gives CASSSGRFYEQYF.